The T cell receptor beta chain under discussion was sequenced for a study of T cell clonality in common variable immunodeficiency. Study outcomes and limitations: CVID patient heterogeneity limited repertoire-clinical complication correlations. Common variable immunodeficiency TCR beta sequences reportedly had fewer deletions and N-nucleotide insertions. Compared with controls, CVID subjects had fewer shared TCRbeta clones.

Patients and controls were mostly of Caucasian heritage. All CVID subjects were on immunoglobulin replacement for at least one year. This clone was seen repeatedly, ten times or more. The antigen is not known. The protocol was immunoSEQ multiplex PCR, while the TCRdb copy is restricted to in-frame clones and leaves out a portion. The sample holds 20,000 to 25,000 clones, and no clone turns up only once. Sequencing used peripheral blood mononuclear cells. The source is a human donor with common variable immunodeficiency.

Partial CDR3 DNA: TGTGCCAGCAGTTACGTAATAGGACAGGGGACTAATGAG. Its translation: CASSYVIGQGTNE. In full, the CDR3 reads CASSYVIGQGTNEQFF. The chain links TRBV6-2 or TRBV6-3 to TRBJ2-1, with 9 bases matching TRBD1. The read terminates 3 residues before the CDR3 end, so the remaining end is supplied by the germline J gene. CDR1 and CDR2 (germline): MNHEY, SVGEGT. This CDR3 spans 16 amino acids. With V trimmed by 2 bases and J by 7 bases, 9 bases remained unmatched.